The subject of this entry is one T cell receptor (beta chain). Its target is not known. A much larger clone sits a single nucleotide away, making a read error possible. TCRbeta libraries were built with three rounds of nested PCR, modified from ARM-PCR. TCRdb called the multiplex PCR reads again in MiXCR, with one record for every CDR3 protein. Of about 75,000 distinct CDR3 sequences listed, more than 60% are singletons. This sample is part of a study of tumor and adjacent non-tumor tissue in lung cancer. Turning to the study itself: Histology: 12 adenocarcinoma, a couple of squamous cell carcinoma, 1 small cell lung cancer. On average, productive TCRbeta reads reached some 4.4 million per sample.

Study-level results: Tumor tissue had significantly higher TCR diversity than normal lung.

The CDR3 loop spans 13 amino acids. CDR1 is MNHEY, CDR2 SVGAGI, per germline. No cell sorting was done before RNA was extracted from the tissue. The V call is TRBV6-5, the J call TRBJ1-2, with D hard to call. The TCR sequence derives from a woman in her forties or fifties with non-small cell lung cancer. Sequences were obtained from lung tumor tissue. CDR3 sequence (DNA): TGTGCCGGCAGTCAGCAAGCTAACTATGGCTACACCTTC. This gives the protein CAGSQQANYGYTF.